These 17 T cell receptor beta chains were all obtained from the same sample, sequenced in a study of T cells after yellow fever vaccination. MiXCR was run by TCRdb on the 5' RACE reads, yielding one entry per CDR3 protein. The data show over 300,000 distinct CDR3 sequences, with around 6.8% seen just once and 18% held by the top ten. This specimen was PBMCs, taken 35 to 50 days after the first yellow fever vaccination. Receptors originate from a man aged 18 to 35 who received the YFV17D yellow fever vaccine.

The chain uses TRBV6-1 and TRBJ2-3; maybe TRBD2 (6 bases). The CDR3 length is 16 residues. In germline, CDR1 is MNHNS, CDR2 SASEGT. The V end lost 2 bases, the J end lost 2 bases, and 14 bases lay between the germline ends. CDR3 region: CASSEPSASYTDTQYF. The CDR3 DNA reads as TGTGCCAGCAGTGAACCTAGCGCTTCTTACACAGATACGCAGTATTTT.

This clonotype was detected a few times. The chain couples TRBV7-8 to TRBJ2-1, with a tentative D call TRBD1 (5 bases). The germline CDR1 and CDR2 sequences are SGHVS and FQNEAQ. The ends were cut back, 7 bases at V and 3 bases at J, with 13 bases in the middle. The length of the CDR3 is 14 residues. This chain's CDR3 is CASNDPTDYNEQFF. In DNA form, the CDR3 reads TGTGCCAGCAACGACCCGACAGACTACAATGAGCAGTTCTTC.

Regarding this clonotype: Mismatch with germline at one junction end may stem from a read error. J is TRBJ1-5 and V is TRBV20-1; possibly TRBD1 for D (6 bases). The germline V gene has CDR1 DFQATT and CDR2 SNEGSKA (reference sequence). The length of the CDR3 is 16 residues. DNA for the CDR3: TGCTGTGCTAGAAACCCCACAGGGATTCTCGAGAAGCCCCAGCATTTT. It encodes CCARNPTGILEKPQHF.

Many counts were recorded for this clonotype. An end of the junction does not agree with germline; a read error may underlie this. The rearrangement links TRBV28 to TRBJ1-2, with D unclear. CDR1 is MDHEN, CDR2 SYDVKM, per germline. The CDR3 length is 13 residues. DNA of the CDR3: TGTGCCAGCAGACCCCCTACGGGGTATGCCTACACCTTC. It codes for CASRPPTGYAYTF.

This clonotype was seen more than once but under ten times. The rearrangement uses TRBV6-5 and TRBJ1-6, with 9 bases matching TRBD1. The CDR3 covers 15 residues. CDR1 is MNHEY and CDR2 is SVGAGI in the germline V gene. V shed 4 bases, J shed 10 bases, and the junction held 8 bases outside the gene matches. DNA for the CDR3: TGTGCCAGCAGTTCAGGCGGGACAGGGACCTCACCCCTCCACTTT. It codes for CASSSGGTGTSPLHF.

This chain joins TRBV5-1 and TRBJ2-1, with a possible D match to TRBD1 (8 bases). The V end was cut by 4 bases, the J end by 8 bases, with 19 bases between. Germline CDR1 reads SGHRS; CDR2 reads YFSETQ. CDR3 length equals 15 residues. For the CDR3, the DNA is TGCGCCAGCAGCCATAGGACAGGGAGGGCCGATGAGCAGTTCTTC. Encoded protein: CASSHRTGRADEQFF.

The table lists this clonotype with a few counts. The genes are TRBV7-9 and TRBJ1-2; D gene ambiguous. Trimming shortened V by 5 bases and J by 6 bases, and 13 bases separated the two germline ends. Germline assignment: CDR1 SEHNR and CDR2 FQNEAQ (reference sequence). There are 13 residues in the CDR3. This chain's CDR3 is CASSTWTDHGYTF. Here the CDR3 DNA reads TGTGCCAGCAGCACCTGGACTGATCATGGCTACACCTTC.

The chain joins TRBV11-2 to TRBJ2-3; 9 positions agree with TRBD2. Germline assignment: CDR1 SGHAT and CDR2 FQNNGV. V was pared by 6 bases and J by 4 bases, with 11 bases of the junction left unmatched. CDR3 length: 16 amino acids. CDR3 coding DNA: TGTGCCAGCAGTATAGGTAGCGGGGGTCATGCAGATACGCAGTATTTT. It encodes CASSIGSGGHADTQYF. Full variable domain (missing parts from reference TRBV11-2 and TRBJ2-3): EAGVAQSPRYKIIEKRQSVAFWCNPISGHATLYWYQQILGQGPKLLIQFQNNGVVDDSQLPKDRFSAERLKGVDSTLKIQPAKLEDSAVYLCASSIGSGGHADTQYFGPGTRLTVL.

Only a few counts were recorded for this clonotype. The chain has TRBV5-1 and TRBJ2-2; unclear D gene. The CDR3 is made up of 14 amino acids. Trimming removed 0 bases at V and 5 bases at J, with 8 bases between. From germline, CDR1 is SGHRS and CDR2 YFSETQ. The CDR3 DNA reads TGCGCCAGCAGCTTGGACGGTTATACCGGGGAGCTGTTTTTT. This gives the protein CASSLDGYTGELFF.

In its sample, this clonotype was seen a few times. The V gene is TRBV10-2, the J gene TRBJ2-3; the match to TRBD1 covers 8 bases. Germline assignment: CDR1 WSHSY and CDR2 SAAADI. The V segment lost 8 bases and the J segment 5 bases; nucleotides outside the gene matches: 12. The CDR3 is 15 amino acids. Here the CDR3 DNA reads TGCGCCAGCCAGGCGCGGACAGGGTCGGAAGATACGCAGTATTTT. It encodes CASQARTGSEDTQYF.

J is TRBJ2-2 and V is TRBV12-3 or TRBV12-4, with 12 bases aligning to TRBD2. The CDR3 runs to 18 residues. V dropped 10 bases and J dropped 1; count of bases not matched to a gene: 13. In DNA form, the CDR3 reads TGTGCCATCAGCCCCCGGACTAGCGGGGCTTTGAACACCGGGGAGCTGTTTTTT. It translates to CAISPRTSGALNTGELFF.

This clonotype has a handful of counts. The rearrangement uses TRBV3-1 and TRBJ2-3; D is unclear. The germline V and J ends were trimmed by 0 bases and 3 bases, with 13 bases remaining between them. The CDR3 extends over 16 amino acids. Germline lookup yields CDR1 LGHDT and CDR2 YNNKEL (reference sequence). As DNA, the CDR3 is TGTGCCAGCAGCCAAGATCAGGAGAAACCTACAGATACGCAGTATTTT. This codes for CASSQDQEKPTDTQYF.

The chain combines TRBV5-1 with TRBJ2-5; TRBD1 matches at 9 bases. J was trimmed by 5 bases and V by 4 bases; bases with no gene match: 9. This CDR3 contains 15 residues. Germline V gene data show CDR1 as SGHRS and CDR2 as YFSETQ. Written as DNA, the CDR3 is TGCGCCAGCAGCCGATGGACAGGGGAGCCCGAGACCCAGTACTTC. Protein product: CASSRWTGEPETQYF.

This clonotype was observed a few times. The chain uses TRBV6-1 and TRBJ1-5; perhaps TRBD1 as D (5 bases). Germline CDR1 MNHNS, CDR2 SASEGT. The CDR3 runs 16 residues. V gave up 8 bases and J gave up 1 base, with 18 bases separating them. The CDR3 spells CASGVWFRGSNQPQHF. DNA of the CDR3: TGTGCCAGCGGGGTTTGGTTTCGGGGGAGCAATCAGCCCCAGCATTTT.

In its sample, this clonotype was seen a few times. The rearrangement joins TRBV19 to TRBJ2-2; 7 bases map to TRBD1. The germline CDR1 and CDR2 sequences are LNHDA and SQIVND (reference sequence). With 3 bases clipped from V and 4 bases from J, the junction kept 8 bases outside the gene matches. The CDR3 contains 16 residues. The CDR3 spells CASSIPLQGSTGELFF. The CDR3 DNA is TGTGCCAGTAGTATCCCCCTACAGGGGAGCACCGGGGAGCTGTTTTTT. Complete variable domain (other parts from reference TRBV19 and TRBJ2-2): DGGITQSPKYLFRKEGQNVTLSCEQNLNHDAMYWYRQDPGQGLRLIYYSQIVNDFQKGDIAEGYSVSREKKESFPLTVTSAQKNPTAFYLCASSIPLQGSTGELFFGEGSRLTVL.

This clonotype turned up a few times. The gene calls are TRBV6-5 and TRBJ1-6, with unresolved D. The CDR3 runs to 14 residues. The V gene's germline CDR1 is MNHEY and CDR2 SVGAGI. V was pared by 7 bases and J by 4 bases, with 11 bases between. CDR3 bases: TGTGCCAGCAATTGGATAAATTATAATTCACCCCTCCACTTT. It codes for CASNWINYNSPLHF.

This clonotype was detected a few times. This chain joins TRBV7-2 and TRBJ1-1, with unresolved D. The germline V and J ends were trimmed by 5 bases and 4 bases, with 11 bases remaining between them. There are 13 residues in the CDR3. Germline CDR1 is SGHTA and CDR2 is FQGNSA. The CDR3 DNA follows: TGTGCCAGCAGCAGCACAATTGTCACTGAAGCTTTCTTT. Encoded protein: CASSSTIVTEAFF.